This entry concerns a single T cell receptor beta chain. Germline V gene sequence: CDR1 SGHTA, CDR2 FQGNSA. The length of the CDR3 is 14 residues. The V end was cut by 7 bases, the J end by 1 base, with 13 bases between. This entry belongs to a study of blood T cell repertoires in COVID-19. Study at large: From the United States, Italy and Spain came samples of acute and convalescent COVID-19. T cells, B-cell-depleted T cells, or PBMCs supplied cDNA or gDNA.

This table comes from immunoSEQ multiplex PCR, and its TCRdb copy is limited to in-frame clones, with some not included. The repertoire consists of about 200,000 clones, with about nine tenths occurring once and the leading ten covering 4% to 4.5%. The chain uses TRBV7-2 and TRBJ1-2, with D perhaps matching TRBD1 (6 bases). The TCR comes from a man in his fifties with acute or convalescent COVID-19. Sequencing was carried out using peripheral blood. The DNA of the CDR3 is TGTGCCAGCACCCTTAGACAGGATAACTATGGCTACACCTTC. It encodes CASTLRQDNYGYTF.